This T cell receptor beta chain derives from a study of cytomegalovirus exposure and HLA in healthy donors. Primers for the PCR totalled 60 Vbeta and 13 Jbeta. Assay: immunoSEQ multiplex PCR; the TCRdb copy retains only in-frame clones and omits some. The data hold around 170,000 clones, with around 86% observed a single time. V was pared by 8 bases and J by 9 bases, with 8 bases of the junction left unmatched. Germline V gene sequence: CDR1 SGHTA, CDR2 FQGNSA. CDR3 length equals 14 residues. This clonotype originated in a woman younger than 30 in good health and CMV-seronegative. The sample was PBMCs. The chain recombines TRBV7-2 with TRBJ2-3; 13 bases match TRBD2. The CDR3 here is CASRLTSGGATQYF. DNA of the CDR3: TGTGCCAGCCGACTAACTAGCGGGGGGGCAACGCAGTATTTT.